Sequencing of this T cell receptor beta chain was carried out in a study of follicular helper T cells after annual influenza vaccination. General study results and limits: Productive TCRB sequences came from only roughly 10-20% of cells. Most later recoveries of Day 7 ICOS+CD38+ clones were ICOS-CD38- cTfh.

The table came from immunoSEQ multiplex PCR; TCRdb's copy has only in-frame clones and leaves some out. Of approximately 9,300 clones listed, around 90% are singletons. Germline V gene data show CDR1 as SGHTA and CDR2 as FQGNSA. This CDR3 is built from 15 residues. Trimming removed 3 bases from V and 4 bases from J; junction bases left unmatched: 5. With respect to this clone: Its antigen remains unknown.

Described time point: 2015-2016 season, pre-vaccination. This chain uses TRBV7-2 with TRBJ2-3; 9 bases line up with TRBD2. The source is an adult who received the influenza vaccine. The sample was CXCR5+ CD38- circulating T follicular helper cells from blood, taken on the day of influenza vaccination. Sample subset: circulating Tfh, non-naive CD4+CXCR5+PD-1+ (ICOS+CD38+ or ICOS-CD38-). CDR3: CASSLLAGGPDTQYF. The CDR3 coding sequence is TGTGCCAGCAGCTTGTTGGCGGGGGGGCCAGATACGCAGTATTTT.